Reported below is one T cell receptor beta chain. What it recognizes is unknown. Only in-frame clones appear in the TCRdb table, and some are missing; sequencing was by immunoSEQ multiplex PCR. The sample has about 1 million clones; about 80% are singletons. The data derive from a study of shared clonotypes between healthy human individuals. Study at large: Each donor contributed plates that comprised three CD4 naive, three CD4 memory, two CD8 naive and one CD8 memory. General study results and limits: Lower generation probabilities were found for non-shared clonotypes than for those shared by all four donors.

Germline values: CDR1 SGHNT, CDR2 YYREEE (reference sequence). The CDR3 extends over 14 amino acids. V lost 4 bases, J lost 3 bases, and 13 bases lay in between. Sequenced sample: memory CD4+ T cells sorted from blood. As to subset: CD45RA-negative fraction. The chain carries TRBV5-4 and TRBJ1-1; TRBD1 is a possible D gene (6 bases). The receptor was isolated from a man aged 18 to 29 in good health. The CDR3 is CASSVTGGDTEAFF. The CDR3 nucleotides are TGTGCCAGCAGCGTGACAGGAGGAGACACTGAAGCTTTCTTT.